Shown below are 10 T cell receptor beta chains from a single sample sequenced in a study of blood T cell repertoires in COVID-19. Only in-frame clones appear in the TCRdb table, and some are missing; sequencing was by immunoSEQ multiplex PCR. The sample lists roughly 160,000 clones, over 75% occurring once. Source material: PBMCs or T cells enriched from blood (not recorded which). These receptors were taken from a woman aged 40 to 50 with acute COVID-19.

Concerning this clone itself: At one boundary the junction diverges from the germline segment, which might be a read error. J is TRBJ2-5 and V is TRBV7-7; TRBD2 agrees at 15 bases. Germline V gene data show CDR1 as SSHAT and CDR2 as FNYEAQ (reference sequence). The CDR3 consists of 16 residues. In DNA, the CDR3 is TGTGCTAGCAGCTTAGGGACTAGCGGGAGGCAAGAGACCCAGTACTTC. Translating it yields CASSLGTSGRQETQYF.

The table lists this clone with a count of one. The chain is built from TRBV30 and TRBJ1-1; TRBD1 agrees at 9 bases. The CDR3 has 13 amino acids. V was clipped by 4 bases and J by 5 bases; unmatched bases: 5. Germline lookup yields CDR1 GTSNPN and CDR2 SVGIG (reference sequence). The CDR3 sequence is CAWTGQGRTEAFF. CDR3 nucleotide sequence: TGTGCCTGGACGGGACAGGGTAGGACTGAAGCTTTCTTT.

J is TRBJ2-1 and V is TRBV5-1; 14 bases are a match to TRBD2. CDR1 SGHRS and CDR2 YFSETQ come from the germline V gene. J was trimmed by 5 bases and V by 0 bases; bases with no gene match: 10. The CDR3 has 19 residues. The CDR3 DNA reads as TGCGCCAGCAGCTTGGCGGGGACTAGCGGGAGTCTGGGGGACAATGAGCAGTTCTTC. Protein product: CASSLAGTSGSLGDNEQFF. Using reference TRBV5-1 and TRBJ2-1 for the parts outside the CDR3, the full variable domain is KAGVTQTPRYLIKTRGQQVTLSCSPISGHRSVSWYQQTPGQGLQFLFEYFSETQRNKGNFPGRFSGRQFSNSRSEMNVSTLELGDSALYLCASSLAGTSGSLGDNEQFFGPGTRLTVL.

The chain recombines TRBV27 with TRBJ2-1; no reliable D call. Germline values: CDR1 MNHEY, CDR2 SMNVEV (reference sequence). Deletions cut 3 bases from V and 7 bases from J, with 7 bases between. The CDR3 spans 12 residues. In nucleotides, the CDR3 is TGTGCCAGCAGTTTTTTCGGGAATGAGCAGTTCTTC. This codes for CASSFFGNEQFF.

The gene calls are TRBV3-1 (or the pseudogene TRBV3-2) and TRBJ2-1; TRBD2 matches at 10 bases. CDR1 and CDR2 from the germline V gene are LGHDT and YNNKEL (reference sequence). J lost 4 bases, V lost 4 bases, and 4 bases had no gene match. This CDR3 spans 15 amino acids. CDR3 region: CASSRAGGPYNEQFF. The CDR3 region has the DNA TGTGCCAGCAGCCGAGCGGGAGGGCCGTACAATGAGCAGTTCTTC.

The chain links TRBV9 to TRBJ2-6; D possibly corresponds to TRBD1 (6 bases). This CDR3 comprises 15 residues. Germline assignment: CDR1 SGDLS and CDR2 YYNGEE. V lost 3 bases to trimming and J lost 4 bases, with 11 bases between them. CDR3 bases: TGTGCCAGCAGCGCTGACAGGAACGGGGCCAACGTCCTGACTTTC. It is translated as CASSADRNGANVLTF.

For the CDR3, the DNA is TGTGCCAGCAGTACAGAGCGGGGCCCCACAGATACGCAGTATTTT. It codes for CASSTERGPTDTQYF. The V call is TRBV11-2, the J call TRBJ2-3; 7 bases match TRBD2. With 6 bases clipped from V and 2 bases from J, the junction kept 8 bases outside the gene matches. This CDR3 spans 15 amino acids. Germline V CDR1 and CDR2: SGHAT, FQNNGV.

The V call is TRBV7-3, the J call TRBJ2-1, with 10 bases fitting TRBD1. The CDR3 loop spans 15 amino acids. V shed 5 bases and J 7 bases; nucleotides not matched to a gene: 8. The germline CDR1 and CDR2 sequences are SGHTA and FQGTGA. The CDR3: CASSDRDRGINEQFF. DNA for the CDR3: TGTGCCAGCAGCGACCGGGACAGGGGAATAAATGAGCAGTTCTTC.

Concerning this clone: This specimen includes other DNA sequences encoding the same CDR3. The chain couples TRBV6-5 to TRBJ1-2, with a tentative D call TRBD1 (6 bases). This CDR3 has 13 amino acids. With 2 bases removed from V and 4 bases from J, the gap between germline ends came to 8 bases. The germline gives CDR1 MNHEY, CDR2 SVGAGI. The CDR3 sequence is CASSYGGAYGYTF. The CDR3 DNA is TGTGCCAGCAGTTACGGGGGGGCCTATGGCTACACCTTC.

This clone was observed a few times. The CDR3 DNA is TGCGCCAGCAGTGCTTGGGTTGGACAGGGCGGTGGAAACACCATATATTTT. Protein product: CASSAWVGQGGGNTIYF. The gene calls are TRBV5-1 and TRBJ1-3; 8 positions match TRBD1. This CDR3 has 17 residues. After removal of 5 bases from V and 3 bases from J, the junction contained 13 bases not matched to a gene. Germline lookup yields CDR1 SGHRS and CDR2 YFSETQ.